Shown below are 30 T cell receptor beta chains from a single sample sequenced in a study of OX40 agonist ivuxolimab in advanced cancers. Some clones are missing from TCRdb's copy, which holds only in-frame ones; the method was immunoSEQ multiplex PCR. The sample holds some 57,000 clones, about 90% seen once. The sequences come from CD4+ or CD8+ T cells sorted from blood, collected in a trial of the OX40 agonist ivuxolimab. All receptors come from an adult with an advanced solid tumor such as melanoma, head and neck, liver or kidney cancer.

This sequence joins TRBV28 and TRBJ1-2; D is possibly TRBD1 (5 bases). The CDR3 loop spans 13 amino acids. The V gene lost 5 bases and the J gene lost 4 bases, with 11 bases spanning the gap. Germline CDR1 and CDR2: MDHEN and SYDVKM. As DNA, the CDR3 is TGTGCCAGCAGTGGGGGTTTGGGCTATGGCTACACCTTC. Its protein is CASSGGLGYGYTF.

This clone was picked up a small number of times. The CDR3 DNA reads TGTGCCAGCGGGGGGAGGGGCGAACAGCCCCAGCATTTT. It translates to CASGGRGEQPQHF. V gene TRBV6-1 combines with J gene TRBJ1-5, with D possibly matching TRBD1 (5 bases). CDR1 and CDR2 from the germline V gene are MNHNS and SASEGT. The V gene lost 8 bases and the J gene lost 7 bases, with 15 bases spanning the gap. This CDR3 comprises 13 residues.

The CDR3 sequence: CASSLSLAGGRTQYF. CDR3 DNA: TGCGCCAGCAGCTTAAGTCTAGCGGGAGGGCGGACCCAGTACTTC. The chain carries TRBV5-1 and TRBJ2-5; 12 nucleotides line up with TRBD2. CDR1 SGHRS and CDR2 YFSETQ come from the germline V gene. The CDR3 is 15 residues long. V shed 2 bases and J 7 bases; nucleotides not matched to a gene: 6.

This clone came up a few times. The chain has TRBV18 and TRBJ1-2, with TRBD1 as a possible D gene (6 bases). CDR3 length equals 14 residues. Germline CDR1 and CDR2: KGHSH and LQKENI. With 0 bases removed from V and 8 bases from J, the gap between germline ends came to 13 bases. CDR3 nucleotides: TGTGCCAGCTCACCACCGGACGGGGGCTGGGGCTACACCTTC. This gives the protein CASSPPDGGWGYTF.

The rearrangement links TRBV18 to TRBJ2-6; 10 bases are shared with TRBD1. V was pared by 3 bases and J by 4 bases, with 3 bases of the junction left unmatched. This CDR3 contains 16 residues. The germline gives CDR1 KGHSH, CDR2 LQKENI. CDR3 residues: CASSPGTGAGANVLTF. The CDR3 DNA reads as TGTGCCAGCTCACCCGGGACAGGGGCCGGGGCCAACGTCCTGACTTTC.

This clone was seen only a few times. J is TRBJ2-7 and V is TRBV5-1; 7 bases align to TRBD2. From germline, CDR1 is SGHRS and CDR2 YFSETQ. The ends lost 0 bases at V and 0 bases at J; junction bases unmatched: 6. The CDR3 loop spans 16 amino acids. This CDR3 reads CASSLGSSGVSYEQYF. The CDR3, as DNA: TGCGCCAGCAGCTTGGGATCCAGCGGGGTCTCCTACGAGCAGTACTTC.

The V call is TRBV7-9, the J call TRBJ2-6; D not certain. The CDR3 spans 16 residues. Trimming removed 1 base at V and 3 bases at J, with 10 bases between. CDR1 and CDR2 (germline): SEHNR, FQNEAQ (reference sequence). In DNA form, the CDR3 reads TGTGCCAGCAGCTTAGGTCTGTTGTATGGGGCCAACGTCCTGACTTTC. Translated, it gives CASSLGLLYGANVLTF.

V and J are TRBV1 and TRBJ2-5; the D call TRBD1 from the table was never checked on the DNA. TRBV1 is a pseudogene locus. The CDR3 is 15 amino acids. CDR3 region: CTSSQSLGGQETQYF. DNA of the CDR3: TGCACCAGCAGCCAAAGTCTAGGGGGCCAAGAGACCCAGTACTTC.

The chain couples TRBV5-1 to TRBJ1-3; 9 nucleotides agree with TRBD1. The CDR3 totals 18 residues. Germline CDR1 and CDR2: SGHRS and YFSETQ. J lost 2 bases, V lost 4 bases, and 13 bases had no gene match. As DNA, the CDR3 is TGCGCCAGCAGCCCACAACTCGGACAGGGGAAAGCTGGAAACACCATATATTTT. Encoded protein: CASSPQLGQGKAGNTIYF.

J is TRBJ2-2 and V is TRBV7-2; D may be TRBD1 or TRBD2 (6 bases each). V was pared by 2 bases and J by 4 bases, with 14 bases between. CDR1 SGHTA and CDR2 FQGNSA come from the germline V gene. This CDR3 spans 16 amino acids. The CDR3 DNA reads TGTGCCAGCAGCTTAACTTGGGGGGCGACCACCGGGGAGCTGTTTTTT. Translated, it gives CASSLTWGATTGELFF.

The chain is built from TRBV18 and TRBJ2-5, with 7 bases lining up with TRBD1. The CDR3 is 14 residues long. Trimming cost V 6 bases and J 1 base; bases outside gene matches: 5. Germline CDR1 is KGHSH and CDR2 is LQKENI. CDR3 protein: CASSRDRAQETQYF. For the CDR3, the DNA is TGTGCCAGCTCCCGCGACAGGGCCCAAGAGACCCAGTACTTC.

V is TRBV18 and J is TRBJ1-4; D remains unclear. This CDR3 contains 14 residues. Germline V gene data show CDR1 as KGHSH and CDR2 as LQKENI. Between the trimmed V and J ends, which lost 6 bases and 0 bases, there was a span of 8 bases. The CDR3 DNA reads TGTGCCAGCTCCCCTTTACCAACTAATGAAAAACTGTTTTTT. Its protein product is CASSPLPTNEKLFF.

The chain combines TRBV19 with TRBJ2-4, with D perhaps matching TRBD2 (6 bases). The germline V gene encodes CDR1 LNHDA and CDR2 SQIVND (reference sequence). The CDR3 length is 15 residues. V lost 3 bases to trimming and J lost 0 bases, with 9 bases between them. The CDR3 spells CASSIVGLAKNIQYF. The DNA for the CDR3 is TGTGCCAGTAGTATTGTGGGACTAGCCAAAAACATTCAGTACTTC.

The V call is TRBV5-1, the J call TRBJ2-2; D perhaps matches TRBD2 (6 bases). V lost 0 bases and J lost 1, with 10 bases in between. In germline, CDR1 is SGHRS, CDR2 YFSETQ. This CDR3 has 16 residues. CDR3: CASSLVGGVNTGELFF. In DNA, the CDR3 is TGCGCCAGCAGCTTGGTCGGAGGGGTGAACACCGGGGAGCTGTTTTTT.

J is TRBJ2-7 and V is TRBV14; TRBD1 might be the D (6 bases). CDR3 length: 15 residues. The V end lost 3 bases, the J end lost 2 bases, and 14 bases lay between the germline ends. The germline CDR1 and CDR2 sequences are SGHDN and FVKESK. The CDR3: CASSQFQGSPYEQYF. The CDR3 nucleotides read TGTGCCAGCAGCCAGTTTCAGGGGAGTCCCTACGAGCAGTACTTC.

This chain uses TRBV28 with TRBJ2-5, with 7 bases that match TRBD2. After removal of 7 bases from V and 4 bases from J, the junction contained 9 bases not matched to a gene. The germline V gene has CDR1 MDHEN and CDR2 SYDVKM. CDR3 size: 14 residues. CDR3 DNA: TGTGCCAGCACGGGGGGTGCCCTAGGAGAGACCCAGTACTTC. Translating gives CASTGGALGETQYF.

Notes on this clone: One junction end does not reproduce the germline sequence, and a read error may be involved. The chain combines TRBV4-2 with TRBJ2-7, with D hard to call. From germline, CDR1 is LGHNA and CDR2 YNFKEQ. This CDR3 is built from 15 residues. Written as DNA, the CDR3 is TGTGCCAGCAGCCTAAAACCCGAAGGCTCCTACGGGCAGTACTTC. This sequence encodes CASSLKPEGSYGQYF.

CDR3: CASTRTSGKLQETQYF. DNA for the CDR3: TGTGCCAGCACCCGAACTAGCGGCAAATTACAAGAGACCCAGTACTTC. The rearrangement links TRBV6-6 to TRBJ2-5, with 8 bases aligning to TRBD2. The CDR3 has 16 amino acids. The germline V gene has CDR1 MNHNY and CDR2 SVGAGI (reference sequence). Trimming took 7 bases from V and 2 from J; bases not matched to a gene: 12.

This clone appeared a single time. DNA for the CDR3: TGTGCCAGCAGCCCCCGGGGGCAGACGGATCAGCCCCAGCATTTT. It translates to CASSPRGQTDQPQHF. The V call is TRBV9, the J call TRBJ1-5; a weak D match, TRBD1 (6 bases). This CDR3 is built from 15 residues. Germline loops: CDR1 SGDLS, CDR2 YYNGEE. The V and J ends lost 4 bases and 5 bases respectively, with 16 bases between them.

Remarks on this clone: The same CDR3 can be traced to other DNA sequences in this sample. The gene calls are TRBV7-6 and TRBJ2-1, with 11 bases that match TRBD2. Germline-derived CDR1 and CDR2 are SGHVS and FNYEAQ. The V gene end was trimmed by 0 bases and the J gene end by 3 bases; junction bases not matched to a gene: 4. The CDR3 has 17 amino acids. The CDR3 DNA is TGTGCCAGCAGCTTAGCCGGGCTAGCGGGAGGCTACAATGAGCAGTTCTTC. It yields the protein CASSLAGLAGGYNEQFF. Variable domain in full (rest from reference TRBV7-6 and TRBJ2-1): GAGVSQSPRYKVTKRGQDVALRCDPISGHVSLYWYRQALGQGPEFLTYFNYEAQQDKSGLPNDRFSAERPEGSISTLTIQRTEQRDSAMYRCASSLAGLAGGYNEQFFGPGTRLTVL.

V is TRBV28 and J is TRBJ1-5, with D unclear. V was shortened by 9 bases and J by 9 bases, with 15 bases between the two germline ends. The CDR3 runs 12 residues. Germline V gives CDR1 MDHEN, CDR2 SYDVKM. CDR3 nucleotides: TGTGCCAGTGGCCTCCGGGATCGGCCCCAGCATTTT. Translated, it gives CASGLRDRPQHF.

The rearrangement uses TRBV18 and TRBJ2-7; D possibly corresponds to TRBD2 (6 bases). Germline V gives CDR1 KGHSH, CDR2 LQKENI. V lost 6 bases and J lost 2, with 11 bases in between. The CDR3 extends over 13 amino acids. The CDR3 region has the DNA TGTGCCAGCTCCGGGGGTTCGGCCTACGAGCAGTACTTC. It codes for CASSGGSAYEQYF.

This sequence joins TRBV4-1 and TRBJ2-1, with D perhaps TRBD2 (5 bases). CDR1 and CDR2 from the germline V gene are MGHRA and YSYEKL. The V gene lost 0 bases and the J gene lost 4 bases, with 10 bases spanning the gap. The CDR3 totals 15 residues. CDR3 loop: CASSQDRAGYNEQFF. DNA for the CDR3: TGCGCCAGCAGCCAAGATCGGGCGGGTTACAATGAGCAGTTCTTC.

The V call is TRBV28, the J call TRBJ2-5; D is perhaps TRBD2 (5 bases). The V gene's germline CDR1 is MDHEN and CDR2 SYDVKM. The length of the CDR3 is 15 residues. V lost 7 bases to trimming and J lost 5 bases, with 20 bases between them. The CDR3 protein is CASTPVTLWEETQYF. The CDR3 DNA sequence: TGTGCCAGCACACCCGTGACACTTTGGGAGGAGACCCAGTACTTC. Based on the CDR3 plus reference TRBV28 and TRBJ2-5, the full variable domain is DVKVTQSSRYLVKRTGEKVFLECVQDMDHENMFWYRQDPGLGLRLIYFSYDVKMKEKGDIPEGYSVSREKKERFSLILESASTNQTSMYLCASTPVTLWEETQYFGPGTRLLVL.

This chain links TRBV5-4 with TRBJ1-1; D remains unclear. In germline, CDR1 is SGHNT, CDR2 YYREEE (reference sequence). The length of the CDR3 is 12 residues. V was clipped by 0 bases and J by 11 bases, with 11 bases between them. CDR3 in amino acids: CASSLDWRDAFF. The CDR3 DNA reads TGTGCCAGCAGCTTGGATTGGAGGGATGCTTTCTTT.

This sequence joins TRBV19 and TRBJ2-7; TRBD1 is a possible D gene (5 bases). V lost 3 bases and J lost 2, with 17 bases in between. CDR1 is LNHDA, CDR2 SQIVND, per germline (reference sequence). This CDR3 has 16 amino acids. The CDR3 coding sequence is TGTGCCAGTAGTATTCGGTTAGGGCCAGGGACCTACGAGCAGTACTTC. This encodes CASSIRLGPGTYEQYF.

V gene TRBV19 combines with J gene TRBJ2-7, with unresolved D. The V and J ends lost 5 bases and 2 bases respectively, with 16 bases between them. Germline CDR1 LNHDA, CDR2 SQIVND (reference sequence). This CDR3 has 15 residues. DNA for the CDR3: TGTGCCAGTAGTCTCCGCCCCTCTACGCCCTACGAGCAGTACTTC. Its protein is CASSLRPSTPYEQYF.

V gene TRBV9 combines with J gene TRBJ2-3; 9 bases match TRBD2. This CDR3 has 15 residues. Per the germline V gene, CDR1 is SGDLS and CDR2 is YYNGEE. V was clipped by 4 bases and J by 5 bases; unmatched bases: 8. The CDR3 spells CASSQGGRAIDTQYF. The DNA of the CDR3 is TGTGCCAGCAGCCAGGGCGGGAGGGCCATAGATACGCAGTATTTT.

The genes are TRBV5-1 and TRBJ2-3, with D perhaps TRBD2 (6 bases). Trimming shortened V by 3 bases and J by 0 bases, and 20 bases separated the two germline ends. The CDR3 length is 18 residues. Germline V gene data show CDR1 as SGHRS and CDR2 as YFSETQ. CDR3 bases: TGCGCCAGCAGCTCCCCCATGGGGGGATCGACTAGCACAGATACGCAGTATTTT. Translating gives CASSSPMGGSTSTDTQYF.

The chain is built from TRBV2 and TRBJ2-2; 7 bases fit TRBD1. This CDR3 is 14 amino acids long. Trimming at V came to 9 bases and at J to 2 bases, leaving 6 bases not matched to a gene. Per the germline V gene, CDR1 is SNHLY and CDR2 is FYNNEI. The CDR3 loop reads CASRGPRNTGELFF. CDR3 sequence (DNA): TGTGCCAGTAGGGGGCCCCGTAACACCGGGGAGCTGTTTTTT.